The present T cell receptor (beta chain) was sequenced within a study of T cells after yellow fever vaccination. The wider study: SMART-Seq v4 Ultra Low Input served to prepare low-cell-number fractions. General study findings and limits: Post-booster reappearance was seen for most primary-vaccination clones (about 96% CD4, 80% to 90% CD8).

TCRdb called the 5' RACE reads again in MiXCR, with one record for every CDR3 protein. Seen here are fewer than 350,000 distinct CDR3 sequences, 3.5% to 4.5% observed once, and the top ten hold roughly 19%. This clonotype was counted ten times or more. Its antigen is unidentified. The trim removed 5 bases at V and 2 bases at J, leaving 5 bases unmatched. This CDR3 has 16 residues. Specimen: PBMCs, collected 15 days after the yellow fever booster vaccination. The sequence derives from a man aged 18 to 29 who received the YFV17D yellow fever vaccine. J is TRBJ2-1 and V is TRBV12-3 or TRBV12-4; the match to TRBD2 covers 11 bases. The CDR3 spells CASSPQTSGAYNEQFF. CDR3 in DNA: TGTGCCAGCAGTCCCCAGACTAGCGGGGCCTACAATGAGCAGTTCTTC.